This is a list of T cell receptor beta chains from one sample in a study of blood T cell repertoires in COVID-19. Data came from immunoSEQ multiplex PCR; TCRdb stores just in-frame clones and leaves some out. This sample has 200,000 to 300,000 clones, with approximately 80% found just once. The sample consisted of peripheral blood. These receptors all come from a woman aged 55-75 years with active or convalescent COVID-19. Both conserved end residues are part of each CDR3. D genes are given only for firm matches. The size field is filled for only some rows; it gives once, few, many or a size class.

- | TRBJ2-3 | TRBV25-1 | 14 | - | TGTGCCAGCAGTGAAGAGGCCTATACAGATACGCAGTATTTT | CASSEEAYTDTQYF
few | TRBJ1-2 | TRBV19 | 10 | - | TGTGCCAGTAGTATTTTTAGCTACACCTTC | CASSIFSYTF
- | TRBJ2-7 | TRBV19 | 16 | - | TGTGCCAGTAGTTCGAACCGGGACAAACTTACCTACGAGCAGTACTTC | CASSSNRDKLTYEQYF
few | TRBJ2-1 | TRBV7-9 | 15 | TRBD2 | TGTGCCAGCAGCTCCAGCGGGATCTCCTACAATGAGCAGTTCTTC | CASSSSGISYNEQFF
- | TRBJ2-1 | TRBV5-1 | 13 | - | TGCGCCAGCAGCTTGGACGCGAACAATGAGCAGTTCTTC | CASSLDANNEQFF
- | TRBJ2-7 | TRBV14 | 14 | TRBD2 | TGTGCCAGCAGCCCGGGACTAGCGGGAGCCCAGCAGTACTTC | CASSPGLAGAQQYF
- | TRBJ2-6 | TRBV7-6 | 18 | - | TGTGCCAGCAGCTGGCCACGGGAGGGGGCCTCTGGGGCCAACGTCCTGACTTTC | CASSWPREGASGANVLTF
- | TRBJ2-1 | TRBV24-1 | 16 | TRBD2 | TGTGCCACCAGTGATCAAGCGGGGGGGCTCGGCAATGAGCAGTTCTTC | CATSDQAGGLGNEQFF
- | TRBJ2-5 | TRBV3-1/TRBV3-2 | 12 | - | TGTGCCAGCAGCCAGGGAGACGAGACCCAGTACTTC | CASSQGDETQYF
- | TRBJ1-5 | TRBV2 | 15 | - | TGTGCCAGCAGTGGGACATACGATAGCAATCAGCCCCAGCATTTT | CASSGTYDSNQPQHF
- | TRBJ1-5 | TRBV2 | 13 | TRBD1 | TGTGCCAGCAGTGAACACAGGGGACAGCCCCAGCATTTT | CASSEHRGQPQHF
- | TRBJ1-2 | TRBV29-1 | 14 | TRBD1 | TGCAGCGTTGGGGAACCACAGGGCCACAGGGGTTACACCTTC | CSVGEPQGHRGYTF